The text below deals with one T cell receptor (beta chain). The sample originates from a study of blood T cell repertoires in COVID-19. Study-wide context: Acute and convalescent COVID-19 samples came from the United States, Italy and Spain. From T cells, B-cell-depleted T cells, or PBMCs came the material, which was cDNA or gDNA.

This CDR3 contains 16 residues. The germline gives CDR1 SGHNT, CDR2 YENEEA. The V end lost 4 bases, the J end lost 0 bases, and 12 bases lay between the germline ends. As processed by the authors: By means of reference gene primer amplification, nucleated cell counts were estimated. Repertoires were generated with immunoSEQ multiplex PCR, while TCRdb's copy carries only in-frame clones and drops some. The DNA was the basis for D and trimming; V, J and clone size are from that table. This table has tens of thousands of clones, 86% appearing once. The V gene is TRBV11-3, the J gene TRBJ2-2, with a tentative D call TRBD2 (5 bases). Sequenced sample: peripheral blood. The TCR was taken from a man aged 40-49 years with acute or convalescent COVID-19. CDR3 coding DNA: TGTGCCAGCAGCTCCCGGACTGCCACGAACACCGGGGAGCTGTTTTTT. Its translation: CASSSRTATNTGELFF.